This note documents a single T cell receptor beta chain sequence. Its antigen is unidentified. In germline, CDR1 is LNHDA, CDR2 SQIVND (reference sequence). The CDR3 spans 13 residues. V lost 2 bases and J 0 bases, leaving 5 bases between the germline ends. Sequencing used immunoSEQ multiplex PCR; TCRdb keeps in-frame clones, though not all of them. The sample consists of more than 300,000 clones, around 84% of them appearing once. The sample comes from a study of Ad26.COV2.S vaccination and SARS-CoV-2 variants. Treatment of the sample: about 20 received Ad26.COV2.S at low or high dose, single or two shots; a few received placebo; per-sample allocation not given. Samples analyzed were those drawn on day 63 after the first vaccine or placebo injection. Spike of the Wuhan-strain SARS-CoV-2 was expressed by an Ad26 vector, which formed the vaccine. Study-level findings and limits: Considerable breadth of spike-specific CD8+ and CD4+ T cell responses has reportedly been documented following vaccination. Individuals receiving vaccine had higher spike-specific TCR breadth than placebo recipients did.

This sequence originates from a person between 18 and 65 years old who received the Ad26.COV2.S COVID-19 vaccine or a placebo. This chain connects TRBV19 to TRBJ2-7; no reliable D call. This material consisted of peripheral blood, taken in a trial of Ad26.COV2.S vaccine versus placebo. The CDR3 DNA follows: TGTGCCAGTAGTATACGATACTCCTACGAGCAGTACTTC. Residues: CASSIRYSYEQYF. Variable domain in full (rest from reference TRBV19 and TRBJ2-7): DGGITQSPKYLFRKEGQNVTLSCEQNLNHDAMYWYRQDPGQGLRLIYYSQIVNDFQKGDIAEGYSVSREKKESFPLTVTSAQKNPTAFYLCASSIRYSYEQYFGPGTRLTVT.